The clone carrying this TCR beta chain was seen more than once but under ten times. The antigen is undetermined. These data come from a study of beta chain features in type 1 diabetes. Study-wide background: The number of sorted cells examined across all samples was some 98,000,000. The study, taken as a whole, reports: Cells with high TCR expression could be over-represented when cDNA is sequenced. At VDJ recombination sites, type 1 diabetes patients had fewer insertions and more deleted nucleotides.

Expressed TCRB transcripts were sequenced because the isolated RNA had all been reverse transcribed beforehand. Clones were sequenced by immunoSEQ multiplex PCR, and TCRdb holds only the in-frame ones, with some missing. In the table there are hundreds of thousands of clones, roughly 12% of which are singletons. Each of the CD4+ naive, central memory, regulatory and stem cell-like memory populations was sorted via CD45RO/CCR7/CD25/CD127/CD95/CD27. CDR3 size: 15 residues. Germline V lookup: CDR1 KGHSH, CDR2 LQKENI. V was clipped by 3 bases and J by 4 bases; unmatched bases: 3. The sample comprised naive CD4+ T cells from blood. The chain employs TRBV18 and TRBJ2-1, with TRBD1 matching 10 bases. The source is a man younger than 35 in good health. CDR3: CASSPGTGAYNEQFF. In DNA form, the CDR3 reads TGTGCCAGCTCACCCGGGACAGGGGCATACAATGAGCAGTTCTTC.